Below are 14 T cell receptor beta chains sequenced from a single sample in a study of neoadjuvant anti-PD-1 for oral cavity cancer. Assay: immunoSEQ multiplex PCR; the TCRdb copy retains only in-frame clones and omits some. The sample lists around 24,000 clones, around a quarter occurring once. Time point specified: after neoadjuvant nivolumab, at surgical resection. Specimen: tumor tissue, collected after nivolumab (anti-PD-1) treatment. The receptors were gathered from a person between 35 and 79 years old with oral cavity squamous cell carcinoma.

V gene TRBV10-3 combines with J gene TRBJ2-1; TRBD2 matches at 7 bases. There are 18 residues in the CDR3. CDR1 ENHRY and CDR2 SYGVKD come from the germline V gene. With V trimmed by 7 bases and J by 1 base, 16 bases remained unmatched. The CDR3 protein is CAINPVGGMVISYNEQFF. The DNA for the CDR3 is TGTGCCATCAACCCCGTCGGGGGGATGGTTATTTCCTACAATGAGCAGTTCTTC.

Note on this clone: Germline and junction disagree at one end, which may indicate a read error. This chain links TRBV6-6 with TRBJ2-7, with a weak D call TRBD2 (5 bases). Looked up from germline, CDR1 is MNHNY and CDR2 is SVGAGI (reference sequence). There are 16 residues in the CDR3. CDR3: CASSYSSRVGSFEQYF. The CDR3 DNA sequence: TGTGCCAGCAGTTACTCCTCGCGGGTTGGGTCCTTCGAGCAGTACTTC.

This chain uses TRBV9 with TRBJ1-1; D is unclear. The germline V gene encodes CDR1 SGDLS and CDR2 YYNGEE. The V end lost 0 bases, the J end lost 1 base, and 7 bases lay between the germline ends. The CDR3 extends over 14 amino acids. CDR3 amino acids: CASSVALGNTEAFF. The DNA for the CDR3 is TGTGCCAGCAGCGTAGCTCTGGGGAACACTGAAGCTTTCTTT.

V usage is TRBV5-5 and J usage is TRBJ1-1; D is possibly TRBD1 (6 bases). Per the germline V gene, CDR1 is SGHKS and CDR2 is YYEKEE (reference sequence). CDR3 size: 15 residues. Trimming pared 0 bases from V and 4 bases from J, leaving 13 bases between. DNA of the CDR3: TGTGCCAGCAGCTTGGTACAGGGCTTTGGCACTGAAGCTTTCTTT. Encoded protein: CASSLVQGFGTEAFF. Together with reference TRBV5-5 and TRBJ1-1, the CDR3 gives the full variable domain: DAGVTQSPTHLIKTRGQQVTLRCSPISGHKSVSWYQQVLGQGPQFIFQYYEKEERGRGNFPDRFSARQFPNYSSELNVNALLLGDSALYLCASSLVQGFGTEAFFGQGTRLTVV.

This clone was seen more than once but under ten times. CDR3 sequence reads: CATSVLPGDRGFYGYTF. Here the CDR3 DNA reads TGTGCCACCAGCGTTCTACCCGGGGACAGGGGCTTCTATGGCTACACCTTC. V and J are TRBV15 and TRBJ1-2; 10 bases align to TRBD1. V lost 5 bases and J lost 4; bases outside the gene matches: 13. The CDR3 totals 17 residues. The germline V gene has CDR1 LNHNV and CDR2 YYDKDF (reference sequence). The full variable domain, its missing parts supplied by reference TRBV15 and TRBJ1-2, is DAMVIQNPRYQVTQFGKPVTLSCSQTLNHNVMYWYQQKSSQAPKLLFHYYDKDFNNEADTPDNFQSRRPNTSFCFLDIRSPGLGDTAMYLCATSVLPGDRGFYGYTFGSGTRLTVV.

The chain is built from TRBV5-6 and TRBJ2-7, with TRBD1 matching over 9 bases. The CDR3 extends over 14 amino acids. The germline gives CDR1 SGHDT, CDR2 YYEEEE. V lost 2 bases, J lost 6 bases, and 6 bases stayed unmatched. The CDR3 loop is CASSFRDRAAEQYF. The CDR3, as DNA: TGTGCCAGCAGCTTCCGGGACAGGGCCGCCGAGCAGTACTTC.

The rearrangement uses TRBV30 and TRBJ1-1; D not resolved. The CDR3 is 12 amino acids. The germline gives CDR1 GTSNPN, CDR2 SVGIG (reference sequence). The ends were cut back, 2 bases at V and 4 bases at J, with 8 bases in the middle. This chain's CDR3 is CAWSLVFTEAFF. The CDR3, as DNA: TGTGCCTGGAGTCTGGTGTTCACTGAAGCTTTCTTT.

This clone turned up a few times. The chain links TRBV5-4 to TRBJ2-1; TRBD2 is a possible D gene (6 bases). Germline CDR1 reads SGHNT; CDR2 reads YYREEE (reference sequence). CDR3 length: 12 residues. V was trimmed by 2 bases and J by 9 bases, leaving 9 bases between them. This CDR3 reads CASSLGGAEQFF. The CDR3 region has the DNA TGTGCCAGCAGCTTAGGAGGGGCTGAGCAGTTCTTC.

The V and J genes are TRBV6-6 and TRBJ2-1; D gene uncertain. Per the germline V gene, CDR1 is MNHNY and CDR2 is SVGAGI (reference sequence). There are 13 residues in the CDR3. V was shortened by 5 bases and J by 3 bases, with 8 bases between the two germline ends. The CDR3 nucleotides are TGTGCCAGCAGTCAGTTAGGCTACAATGAGCAGTTCTTC. Translating it yields CASSQLGYNEQFF.

This chain links TRBV9 with TRBJ1-2; 7 bases fit TRBD1. Trimming cost V 0 bases and J 7 bases; bases outside gene matches: 0. The CDR3 is 12 residues long. Germline CDR1 SGDLS, CDR2 YYNGEE. The CDR3, as DNA: TGTGCCAGCAGCGTAGGACAGGGTGGCTACACCTTC. Translating gives CASSVGQGGYTF.

V is TRBV28 and J is TRBJ2-3, with 8 bases fitting TRBD2. In germline, CDR1 is MDHEN, CDR2 SYDVKM. The V segment lost 3 bases and the J segment 2 bases; nucleotides outside the gene matches: 4. There are 15 residues in the CDR3. CDR3 loop: CASSFGGGSTDTQYF. DNA for the CDR3: TGTGCCAGCAGTTTCGGGGGGGGCTCCACAGATACGCAGTATTTT.

This sequence joins TRBV19 and TRBJ2-7; unclear D gene. The CDR3 consists of 11 residues. V lost 5 bases, J lost 3 bases, and 5 bases lay in between. Germline values: CDR1 LNHDA, CDR2 SQIVND (reference sequence). The CDR3 region is CASSSIYEQYF. CDR3 sequence (DNA): TGTGCCAGTAGTTCCATCTACGAGCAGTACTTC.

The chain recombines TRBV6-6 with TRBJ1-4, with unresolved D. The CDR3 consists of 14 residues. Germline V gene lookup returns CDR1 MNHNY and CDR2 SVGAGI (reference sequence). Trimming removed 8 bases at V and 5 bases at J, with 15 bases between. CDR3 DNA sequence: TGTGCCAGCCGCTGGACCATGGGGAATGAAAAACTGTTTTTT. Translating gives CASRWTMGNEKLFF.

The sample holds a few counts of this clone. The V call is TRBV29-1, the J call TRBJ1-4; no definite D call. Germline V gene lookup returns CDR1 SQVTM and CDR2 ANQGSEA. The CDR3 has 13 residues. V was cut by 2 bases and J by 1 base, with 5 bases left in between. The CDR3 DNA reads as TGCAGCGTTGAAAGGTTAACTAATGAAAAACTGTTTTTT. This sequence encodes CSVERLTNEKLFF.